This TCR beta chain is drawn from a study of blood T cell repertoires in COVID-19. Turning to the study itself: The United States, Italy and Spain were the sources of the acute and convalescent COVID-19 samples. Sources were T cells, B-cell-depleted T cells, or PBMCs; the material itself was cDNA or gDNA.

Methods used by the authors: The authors estimated nucleated cell counts from reference gene primer amplification. Sequencing used immunoSEQ multiplex PCR; TCRdb keeps in-frame clones, though not all of them. That table supplies the V and J calls and clone size; D and trimming were determined from the DNA. The sample includes 78,000 or so clones, around 83% of them seen just once. The CDR3 runs to 17 residues. Trimming removed 0 bases at V and 4 bases at J, with 16 bases between. Germline V lookup: CDR1 MGHRA, CDR2 YSYEKL. The source is a woman aged 60 to 75 with acute or convalescent COVID-19. The sequenced sample was peripheral blood. This chain links TRBV4-1 with TRBJ2-1, with D uncertain. The CDR3 reads CASSQDQDSKPYNEQFF. The CDR3, as DNA: TGCGCCAGCAGCCAAGATCAAGATTCCAAGCCGTACAATGAGCAGTTCTTC.